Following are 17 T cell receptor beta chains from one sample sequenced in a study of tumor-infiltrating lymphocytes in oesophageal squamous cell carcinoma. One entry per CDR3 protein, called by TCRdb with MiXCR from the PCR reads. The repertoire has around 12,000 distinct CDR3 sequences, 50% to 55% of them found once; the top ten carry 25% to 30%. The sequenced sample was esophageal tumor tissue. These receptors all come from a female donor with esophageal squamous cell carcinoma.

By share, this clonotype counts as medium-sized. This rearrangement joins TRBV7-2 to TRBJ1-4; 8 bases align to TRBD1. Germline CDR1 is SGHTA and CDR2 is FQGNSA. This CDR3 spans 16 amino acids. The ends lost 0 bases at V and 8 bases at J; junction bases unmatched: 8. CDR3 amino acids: CASSLAGPGGQEKLFF. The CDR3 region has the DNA TGTGCCAGCAGCTTAGCTGGACCAGGGGGCCAGGAAAAACTGTTTTTT.

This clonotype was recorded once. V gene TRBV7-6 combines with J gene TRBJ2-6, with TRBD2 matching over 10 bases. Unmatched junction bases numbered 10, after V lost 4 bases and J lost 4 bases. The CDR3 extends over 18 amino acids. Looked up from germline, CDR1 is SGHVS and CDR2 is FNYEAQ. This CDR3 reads CASSSLLAGSFGANVLTF. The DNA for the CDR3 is TGTGCCAGCAGCTCACTACTAGCGGGATCCTTCGGGGCCAACGTCCTGACTTTC.

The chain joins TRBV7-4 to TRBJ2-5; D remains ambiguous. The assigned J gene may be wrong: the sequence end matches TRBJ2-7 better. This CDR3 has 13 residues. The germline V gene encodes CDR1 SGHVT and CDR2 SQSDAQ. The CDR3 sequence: CASSSTSFAEQYF. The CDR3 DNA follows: TGTGCCAGCAGCTCAACTTCTTTTGCCGAGCAGTACTTC.

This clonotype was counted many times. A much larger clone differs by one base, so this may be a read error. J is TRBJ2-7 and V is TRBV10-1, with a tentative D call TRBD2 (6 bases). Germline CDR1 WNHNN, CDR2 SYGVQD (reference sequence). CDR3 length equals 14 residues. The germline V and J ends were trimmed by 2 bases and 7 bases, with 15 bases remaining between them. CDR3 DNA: TGCGCCAGCAGTGAGGCTAGCGCAGACAATGAGCAGTACTTC. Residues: CASSEASADNEQYF.

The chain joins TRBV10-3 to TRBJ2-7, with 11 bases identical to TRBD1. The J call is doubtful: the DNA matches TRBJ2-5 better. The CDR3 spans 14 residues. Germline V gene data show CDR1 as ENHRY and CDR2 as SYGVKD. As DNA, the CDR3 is TGTGCCATCAGGGACAGGGGGCAGGGGGAGACCCAGTACTTC. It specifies CAIRDRGQGETQYF.

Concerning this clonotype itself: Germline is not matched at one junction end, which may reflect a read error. The CDR3: CASSLLAGGLNEQFF. The CDR3 coding sequence is TGTGCTAGCAGCTTATTAGCGGGGGGCCTAAATGAGCAGTTCTTC. The rearrangement joins TRBV7-6 to TRBJ2-7; TRBD2 matches 10 bases. The J call may be wrong; the DNA end is better matched by TRBJ2-1. The CDR3 is 15 amino acids. The germline V gene has CDR1 SGHVS and CDR2 FNYEAQ.

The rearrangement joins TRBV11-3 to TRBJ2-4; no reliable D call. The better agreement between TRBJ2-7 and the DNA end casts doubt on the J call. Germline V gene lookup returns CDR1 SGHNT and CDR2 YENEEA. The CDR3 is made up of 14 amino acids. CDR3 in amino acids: CASRSRFSPYEQYF. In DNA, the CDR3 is TGTGCCAGCAGGTCTAGATTTTCTCCCTACGAGCAGTACTTC.

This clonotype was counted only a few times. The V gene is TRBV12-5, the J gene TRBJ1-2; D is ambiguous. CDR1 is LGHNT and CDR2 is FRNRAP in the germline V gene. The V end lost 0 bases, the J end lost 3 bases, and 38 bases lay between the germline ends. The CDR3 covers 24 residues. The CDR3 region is CASGLVLLPDYFVPAAAKDYGYTF. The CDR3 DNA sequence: TGTGCTAGTGGTTTGGTATTGCTTCCGGACTACTTTGTGCCCGCCGCGGCCAAGGACTATGGCTACACCTTC.

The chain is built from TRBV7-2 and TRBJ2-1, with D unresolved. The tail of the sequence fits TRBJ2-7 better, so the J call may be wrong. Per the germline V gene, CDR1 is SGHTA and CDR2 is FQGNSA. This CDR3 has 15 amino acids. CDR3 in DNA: TGTGCCAGCAGCTCAGACTTGTTCTCCTACAATGAGCAGTACTTC. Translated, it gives CASSSDLFSYNEQYF.

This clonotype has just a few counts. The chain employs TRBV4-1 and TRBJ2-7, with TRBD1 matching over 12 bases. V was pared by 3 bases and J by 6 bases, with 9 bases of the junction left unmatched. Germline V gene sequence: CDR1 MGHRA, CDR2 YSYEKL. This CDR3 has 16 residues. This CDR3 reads CASSHRLGQGAIEQYF. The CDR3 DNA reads TGCGCCAGCAGCCACCGACTGGGACAGGGGGCAATCGAGCAGTACTTC.

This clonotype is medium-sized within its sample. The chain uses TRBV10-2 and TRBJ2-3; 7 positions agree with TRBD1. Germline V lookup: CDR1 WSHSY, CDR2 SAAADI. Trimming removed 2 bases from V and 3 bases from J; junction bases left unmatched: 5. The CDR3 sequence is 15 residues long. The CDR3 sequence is CASSEEQGRTDTQYF. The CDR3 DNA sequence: TGCGCCAGCAGTGAGGAACAGGGGCGTACAGATACGCAGTATTTT.

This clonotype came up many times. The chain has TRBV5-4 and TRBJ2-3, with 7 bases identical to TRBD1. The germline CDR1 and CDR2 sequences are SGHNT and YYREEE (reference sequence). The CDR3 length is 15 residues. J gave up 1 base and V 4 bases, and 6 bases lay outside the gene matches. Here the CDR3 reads CASSLGTVGTDTQYF. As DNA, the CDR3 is TGTGCCAGCAGCCTAGGGACAGTAGGCACAGATACGCAGTATTTT.

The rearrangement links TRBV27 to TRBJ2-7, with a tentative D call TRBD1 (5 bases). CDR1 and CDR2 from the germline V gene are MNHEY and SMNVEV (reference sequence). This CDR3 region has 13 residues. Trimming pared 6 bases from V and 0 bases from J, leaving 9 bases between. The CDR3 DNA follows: TGTGCCAGCAGACAGGACGGCTCCTACGAGCAGTACTTC. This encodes CASRQDGSYEQYF.

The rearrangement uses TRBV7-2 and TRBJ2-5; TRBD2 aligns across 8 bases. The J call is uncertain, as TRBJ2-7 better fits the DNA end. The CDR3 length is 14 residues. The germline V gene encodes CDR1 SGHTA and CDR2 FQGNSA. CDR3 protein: CASRRSGSSYEQYF. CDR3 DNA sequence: TGTGCCAGCAGGAGAAGCGGGAGTTCGTACGAGCAGTACTTC.

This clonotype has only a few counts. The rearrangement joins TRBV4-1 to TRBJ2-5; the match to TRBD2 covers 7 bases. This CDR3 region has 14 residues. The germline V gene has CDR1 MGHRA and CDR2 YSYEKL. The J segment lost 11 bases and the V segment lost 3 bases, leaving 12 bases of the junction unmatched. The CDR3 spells CASSHQRGYNEQYF. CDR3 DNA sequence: TGCGCCAGCAGCCATCAGCGGGGTTACAATGAGCAGTACTTC.

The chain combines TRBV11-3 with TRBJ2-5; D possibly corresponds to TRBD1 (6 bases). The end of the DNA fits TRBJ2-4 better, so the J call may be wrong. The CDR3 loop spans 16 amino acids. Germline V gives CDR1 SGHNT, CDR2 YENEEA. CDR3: CASSLSQGLAKNIQYF. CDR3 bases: TGTGCCAGCAGCTTGTCTCAGGGGCTAGCCAAAAACATTCAGTACTTC.

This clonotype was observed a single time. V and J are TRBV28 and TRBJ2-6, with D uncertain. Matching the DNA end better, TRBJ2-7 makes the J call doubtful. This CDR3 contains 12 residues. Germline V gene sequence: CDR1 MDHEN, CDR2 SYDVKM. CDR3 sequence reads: CASSGFRVEQYF. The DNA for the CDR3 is TGTGCCAGCAGCGGTTTCCGGGTCGAGCAGTACTTC.